In its sample, the clone carrying this TCR beta chain was seen many times. This sample is part of a study of blood T cells in healthy people across ages. It was with a sample-barcoded 5' primer and a J-beta primer mix that a second PCR of roughly 7 to 12 cycles was run. TCRdb ran MiXCR on the 5' RACE reads and lists one entry per CDR3 protein. The sample carries roughly 1,700,000 distinct CDR3 sequences, over 25% recorded once. Sequenced sample: blood. The sequence was obtained from a woman aged 30 to 39 in good health.

CDR3 sequence: CASSPQTGGVKETQYF. CDR3 DNA: TGTGCCAGCAGCCCACAGACAGGGGGCGTAAAGGAGACCCAGTACTTC. V is TRBV9 and J is TRBJ2-5, with 10 bases identical to TRBD1. Germline-derived CDR1 and CDR2 are SGDLS and YYNGEE. The trim removed 4 bases at V and 5 bases at J, leaving 11 bases unmatched. CDR3 length equals 16 residues.